The source of this T cell receptor (beta chain) is a study of blood T cell repertoires in COVID-19. Study at large: The cDNA or gDNA used as material had been derived from T cells, B-cell-depleted T cells, or PBMCs.

CDR3 length: 14 amino acids. The germline gives CDR1 MDHEN, CDR2 SYDVKM. Trimming removed 4 bases from V and 7 bases from J, with 14 bases in between. TCRdb's copy holds only in-frame clones and misses some; the assay was immunoSEQ multiplex PCR. The table lists a few hundred thousand clones, around 82% of them singletons, with 3.4% in the top ten. The sample consisted of PBMCs or T cells enriched from blood (not recorded which). This clonotype was sampled from a man in his fifties or sixties who had recovered from COVID-19. This chain connects TRBV28 to TRBJ2-1, with D possibly matching TRBD2 (5 bases). The CDR3 is CASSSPKDWNEQFF. In DNA, the CDR3 is TGTGCCAGCAGTTCCCCGAAGGACTGGAATGAGCAGTTCTTC.